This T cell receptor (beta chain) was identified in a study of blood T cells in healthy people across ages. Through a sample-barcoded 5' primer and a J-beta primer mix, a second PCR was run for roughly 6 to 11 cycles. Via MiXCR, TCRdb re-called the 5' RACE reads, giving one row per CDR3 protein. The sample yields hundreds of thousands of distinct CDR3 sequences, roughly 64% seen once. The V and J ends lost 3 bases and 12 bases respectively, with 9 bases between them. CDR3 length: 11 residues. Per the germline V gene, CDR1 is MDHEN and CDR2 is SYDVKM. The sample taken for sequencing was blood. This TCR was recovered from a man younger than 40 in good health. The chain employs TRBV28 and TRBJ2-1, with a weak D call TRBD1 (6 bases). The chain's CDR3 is CASSLGTPQFF. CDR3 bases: TGTGCCAGCAGTTTGGGGACACCGCAGTTCTTC.